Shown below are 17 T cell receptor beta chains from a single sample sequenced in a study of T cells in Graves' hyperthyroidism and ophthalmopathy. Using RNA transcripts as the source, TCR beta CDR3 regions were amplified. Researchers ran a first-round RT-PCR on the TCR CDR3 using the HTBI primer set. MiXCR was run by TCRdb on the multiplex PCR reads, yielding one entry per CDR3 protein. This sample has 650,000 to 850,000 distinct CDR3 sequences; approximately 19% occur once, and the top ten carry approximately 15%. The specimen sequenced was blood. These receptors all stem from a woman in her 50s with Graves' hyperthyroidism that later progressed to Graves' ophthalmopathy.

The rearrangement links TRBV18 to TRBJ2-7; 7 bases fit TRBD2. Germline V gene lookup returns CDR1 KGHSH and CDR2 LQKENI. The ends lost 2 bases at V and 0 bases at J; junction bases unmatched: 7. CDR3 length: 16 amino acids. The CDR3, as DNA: TGTGCCAGCTCACCAGGCCCGAGCGGGAACTCCTACGAGCAGTACTTC. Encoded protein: CASSPGPSGNSYEQYF.

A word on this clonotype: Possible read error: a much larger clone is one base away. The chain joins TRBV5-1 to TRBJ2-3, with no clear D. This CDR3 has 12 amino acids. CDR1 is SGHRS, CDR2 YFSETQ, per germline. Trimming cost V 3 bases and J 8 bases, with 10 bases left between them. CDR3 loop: CASSYSGSTQYF. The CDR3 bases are TGCGCCAGCAGCTATTCTGGTTCTACGCAGTATTTT.

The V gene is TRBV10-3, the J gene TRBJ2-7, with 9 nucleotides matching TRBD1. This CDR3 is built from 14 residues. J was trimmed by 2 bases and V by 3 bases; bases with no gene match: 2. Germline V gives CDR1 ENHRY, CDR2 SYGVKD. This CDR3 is CAISEDRGAYEQYF. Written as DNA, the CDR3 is TGTGCCATCAGTGAAGACAGGGGGGCCTACGAGCAGTACTTC.

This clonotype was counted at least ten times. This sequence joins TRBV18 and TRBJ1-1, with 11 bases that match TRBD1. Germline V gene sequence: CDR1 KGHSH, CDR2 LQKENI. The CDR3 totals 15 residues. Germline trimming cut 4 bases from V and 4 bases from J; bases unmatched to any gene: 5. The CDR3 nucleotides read TGTGCCAGCTCACGTGAGGGACAGGGGGGCACTGAAGCTTTCTTT. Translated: CASSREGQGGTEAFF. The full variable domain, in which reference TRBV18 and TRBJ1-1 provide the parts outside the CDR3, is NAGVMQNPRHLVRRRGQEARLRCSPMKGHSHVYWYRQLPEEGLKFMVYLQKENIIDESGMPKERFSAEFPKEGPSILRIQQVVRGDSAAYFCASSREGQGGTEAFFGQGTRLTVV.

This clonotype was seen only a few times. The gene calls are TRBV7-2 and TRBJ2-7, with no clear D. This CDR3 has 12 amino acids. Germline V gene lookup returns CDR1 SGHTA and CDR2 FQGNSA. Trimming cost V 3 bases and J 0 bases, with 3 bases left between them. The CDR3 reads CASSFLSYEQYF. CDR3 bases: TGTGCCAGCAGCTTCCTCTCCTACGAGCAGTACTTC.

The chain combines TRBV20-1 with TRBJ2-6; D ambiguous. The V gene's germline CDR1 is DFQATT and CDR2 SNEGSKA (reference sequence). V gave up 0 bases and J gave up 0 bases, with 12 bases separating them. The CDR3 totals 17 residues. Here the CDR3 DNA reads TGCAGTGCTAGAGATCGATCCGATTTCTCTGGGGCCAACGTCCTGACTTTC. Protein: CSARDRSDFSGANVLTF.

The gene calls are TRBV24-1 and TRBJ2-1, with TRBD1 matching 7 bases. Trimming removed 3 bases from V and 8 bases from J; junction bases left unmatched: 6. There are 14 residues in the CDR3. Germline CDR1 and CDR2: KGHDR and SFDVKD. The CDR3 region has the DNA TGTGCCACCAGTGATCCGGGACAGTCCGATGAGCAGTTCTTC. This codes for CATSDPGQSDEQFF.

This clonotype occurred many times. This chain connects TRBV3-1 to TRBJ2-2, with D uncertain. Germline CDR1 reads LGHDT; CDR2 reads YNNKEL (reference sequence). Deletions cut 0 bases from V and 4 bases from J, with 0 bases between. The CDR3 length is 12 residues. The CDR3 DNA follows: TGTGCCAGCAGCCAAGACACCGGGGAGCTGTTTTTT. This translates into CASSQDTGELFF.

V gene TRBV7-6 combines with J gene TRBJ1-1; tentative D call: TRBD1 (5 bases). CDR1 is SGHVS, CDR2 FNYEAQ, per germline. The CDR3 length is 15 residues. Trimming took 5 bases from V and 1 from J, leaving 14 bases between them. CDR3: CASSHLAGGNTEAFF. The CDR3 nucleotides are TGTGCCAGCAGCCACTTGGCCGGGGGGAACACTGAAGCTTTCTTT.

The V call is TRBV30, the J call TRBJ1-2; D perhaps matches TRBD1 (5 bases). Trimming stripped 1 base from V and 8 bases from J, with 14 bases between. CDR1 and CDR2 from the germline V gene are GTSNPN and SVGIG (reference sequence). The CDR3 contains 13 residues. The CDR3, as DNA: TGTGCCTGGAGTGCTCAGGGAAGCAACGGCTACACCTTC. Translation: CAWSAQGSNGYTF.

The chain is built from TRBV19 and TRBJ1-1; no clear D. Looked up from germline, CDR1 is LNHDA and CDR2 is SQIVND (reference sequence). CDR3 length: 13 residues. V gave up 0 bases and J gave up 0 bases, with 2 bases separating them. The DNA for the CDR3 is TGTGCCAGTAGTATAGAACTGAACACTGAAGCTTTCTTT. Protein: CASSIELNTEAFF.

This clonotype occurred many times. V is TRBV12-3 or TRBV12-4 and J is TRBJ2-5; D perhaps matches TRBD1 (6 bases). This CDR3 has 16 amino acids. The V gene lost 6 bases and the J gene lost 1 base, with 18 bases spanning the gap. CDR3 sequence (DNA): TGTGCCAGCAGCCCGTGGACAGCGAACCCCCAAGAGACCCAGTACTTC. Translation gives CASSPWTANPQETQYF.

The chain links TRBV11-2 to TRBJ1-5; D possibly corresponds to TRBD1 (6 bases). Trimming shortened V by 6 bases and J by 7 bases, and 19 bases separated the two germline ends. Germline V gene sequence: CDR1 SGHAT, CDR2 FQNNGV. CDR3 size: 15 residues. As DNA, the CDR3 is TGTGCCAGCAGTCATCCCCCGGGGACATCGCAGCCCCAGCATTTT. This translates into CASSHPPGTSQPQHF.

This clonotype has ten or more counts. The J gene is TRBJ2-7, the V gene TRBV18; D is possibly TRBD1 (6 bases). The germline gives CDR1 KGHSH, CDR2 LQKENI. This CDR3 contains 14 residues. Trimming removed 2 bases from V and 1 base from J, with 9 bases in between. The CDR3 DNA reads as TGTGCCAGCTCACCATCGGACAGTTCCTACGAGCAGTACTTC. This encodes CASSPSDSSYEQYF.

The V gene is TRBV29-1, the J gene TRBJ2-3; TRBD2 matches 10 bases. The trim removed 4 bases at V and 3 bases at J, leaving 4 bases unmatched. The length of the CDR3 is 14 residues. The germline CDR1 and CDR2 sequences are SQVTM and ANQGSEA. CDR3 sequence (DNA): TGCAGCGTTGTAAGCGGGGGGGGAACAGATACGCAGTATTTT. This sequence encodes CSVVSGGGTDTQYF.

In DNA form, the CDR3 reads TGTGCTAGTGGTTTGACTAATGCGGGACAGGGGGTTCATGAGCAGTTCTTC. This sequence encodes CASGLTNAGQGVHEQFF. The chain combines TRBV12-5 with TRBJ2-1, with TRBD1 identical over 11 bases. V was clipped by 2 bases and J by 8 bases; unmatched bases: 11. Germline CDR1 reads LGHNT; CDR2 reads FRNRAP. The CDR3 runs to 17 residues. Full variable domain (missing parts from reference TRBV12-5 and TRBJ2-1): DARVTQTPRHKVTEMGQEVTMRCQPILGHNTVFWYRQTMMQGLELLAYFRNRAPLDDSGMPKDRFSAEMPDATLATLKIQPSEPRDSAVYFCASGLTNAGQGVHEQFFGPGTRLTVL.

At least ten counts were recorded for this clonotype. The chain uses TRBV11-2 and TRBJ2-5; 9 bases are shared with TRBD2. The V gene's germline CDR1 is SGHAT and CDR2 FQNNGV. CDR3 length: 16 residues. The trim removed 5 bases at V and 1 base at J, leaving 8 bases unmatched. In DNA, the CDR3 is TGTGCCAGCAGCCACCTCGCGGGGGGGGGCCAAGAGACCCAGTACTTC. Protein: CASSHLAGGGQETQYF.